The 29 T cell receptor beta chains below all came from one sample that was sequenced in a study of blood T cell repertoires in COVID-19. Data came from immunoSEQ multiplex PCR; TCRdb stores just in-frame clones and leaves some out. Among 90,000 to 120,000 clones listed, about 80% were seen once. Specimen: peripheral blood. The source of these receptors is a man in his sixties or seventies with acute or convalescent COVID-19.

This chain joins TRBV5-4 and TRBJ1-1, with D perhaps TRBD1 (6 bases). The V gene lost 0 bases and the J gene lost 7 bases, with 7 bases spanning the gap. The CDR3 runs 12 residues. In germline, CDR1 is SGHNT, CDR2 YYREEE (reference sequence). The CDR3 sequence: CASSLDRDEAFF. CDR3 in DNA: TGTGCCAGCAGCTTGGACAGGGATGAAGCTTTCTTT.

V gene TRBV11-2 combines with J gene TRBJ2-1, with 14 bases matching TRBD2. The V segment lost 0 bases and the J segment 10 bases; nucleotides outside the gene matches: 8. This CDR3 is 17 amino acids long. Germline lookup yields CDR1 SGHAT and CDR2 FQNNGV. The CDR3 loop is CASSLDIGLAGGWEQFF. CDR3 nucleotides: TGTGCCAGCAGCTTAGATATCGGACTAGCGGGGGGATGGGAGCAGTTCTTC.

The gene calls are TRBV19 and TRBJ1-1, with TRBD1 matching over 10 bases. The germline V gene has CDR1 LNHDA and CDR2 SQIVND (reference sequence). The V segment lost 1 base and the J segment 6 bases; nucleotides outside the gene matches: 5. The CDR3 extends over 15 amino acids. DNA of the CDR3: TGTGCCAGTAGTATAGCAGGACAGGGGGGAGCTGAAGCTTTCTTT. Translating gives CASSIAGQGGAEAFF. Full variable domain (rest looked up from reference TRBV19 and TRBJ1-1): DGGITQSPKYLFRKEGQNVTLSCEQNLNHDAMYWYRQDPGQGLRLIYYSQIVNDFQKGDIAEGYSVSREKKESFPLTVTSAQKNPTAFYLCASSIAGQGGAEAFFGQGTRLTVV.

The rearrangement joins TRBV6-5 to TRBJ2-7, with D possibly TRBD1 on 7 matching bases. CDR1 MNHEY and CDR2 SVGAGI come from the germline V gene. Trimming removed 5 bases from V and 6 bases from J, with 20 bases in between. The CDR3 runs to 15 residues. The CDR3 nucleotides are TGTGCCAGCAGTAGATCTGGAGGGGGCGATGGCGAGCAGTACTTC. Its protein is CASSRSGGGDGEQYF.

The rearrangement uses TRBV7-9 and TRBJ2-3; 10 bases align to TRBD2. Germline CDR1 is SEHNR and CDR2 is FQNEAQ (reference sequence). The CDR3 is 14 amino acids. J lost 6 bases, V lost 3 bases, and 3 bases had no gene match. CDR3 residues: CASSFGLAADTQYF. The CDR3 DNA sequence: TGTGCCAGCAGCTTTGGACTAGCGGCGGATACGCAGTATTTT.

In this sample, this clone turned up a few times. The rearrangement joins TRBV29-1 to TRBJ2-7, with D perhaps TRBD1 (6 bases). Germline V gene data show CDR1 as SQVTM and CDR2 as ANQGSEA. This CDR3 comprises 14 residues. Trimming removed 6 bases from V and 0 bases from J, with 15 bases in between. CDR3: CSVRQESTSYEQYF. DNA of the CDR3: TGCAGCGTACGACAGGAATCTACCTCCTACGAGCAGTACTTC.

This clone showed up just a few times. V usage is TRBV7-6 and J usage is TRBJ2-2, with 7 bases lining up with TRBD1. The V gene end was trimmed by 4 bases and the J gene end by 1 base; junction bases not matched to a gene: 3. From germline, CDR1 is SGHVS and CDR2 FNYEAQ. This CDR3 has 15 residues. DNA of the CDR3: TGTGCCAGCAGCTCCCGGACAGGGAACACCGGGGAGCTGTTTTTT. This translates into CASSSRTGNTGELFF.

The chain combines TRBV7-9 with TRBJ1-4; D may be TRBD1 (5 bases). Germline values: CDR1 SEHNR, CDR2 FQNEAQ (reference sequence). Deletions cut 3 bases from V and 1 base from J, with 15 bases between. The CDR3 covers 17 residues. CDR3 in amino acids: CASSFGGGLGTNEKLFF. The CDR3 DNA reads as TGTGCCAGCAGCTTCGGCGGGGGGTTGGGAACTAATGAAAAACTGTTTTTT.

This chain links TRBV10-3 with TRBJ1-1; tentative D call: TRBD1 (6 bases). Trimming pared 2 bases from V and 4 bases from J, leaving 17 bases between. Germline CDR1 reads ENHRY; CDR2 reads SYGVKD. The CDR3 has 16 amino acids. CDR3 loop: CAISESGGRLATEAFF. The CDR3, as DNA: TGTGCCATCAGTGAGAGCGGGGGGCGACTTGCCACTGAAGCTTTCTTT.

This clone has only a few counts. Other DNA sequences within the sample encode an identical CDR3. This chain links TRBV4-3 with TRBJ1-1, with D possibly matching TRBD1 (5 bases). The CDR3 runs 15 residues. In germline, CDR1 is LGHNA, CDR2 YSLEER. Trimming removed 1 base from V and 1 base from J, with 10 bases in between. The CDR3 sequence: CASSQVAGGNTEAFF. CDR3 coding DNA: TGCGCCAGCAGCCAAGTGGCCGGGGGGAACACTGAAGCTTTCTTT.

This clone has only a few counts. The chain couples TRBV5-8 to TRBJ2-1; TRBD1 is a possible D gene (7 bases). With 3 bases removed from V and 9 bases from J, the gap between germline ends came to 16 bases. The CDR3 contains 14 residues. Germline V gene data show CDR1 as SGHTS and CDR2 as YDEGEE. Written as DNA, the CDR3 is TGTGCCAGCAGCTCATCGACCAGGGGGGCTGAGCAGTTCTTC. Amino acids: CASSSSTRGAEQFF.

The chain has TRBV6-6 and TRBJ2-3; 12 nucleotides align to TRBD2. V lost 5 bases and J lost 2; bases outside the gene matches: 5. The CDR3 runs to 16 residues. Germline V gene sequence: CDR1 MNHNY, CDR2 SVGAGI (reference sequence). This CDR3 reads CASSRRLAGDTDTQYF. The CDR3 region has the DNA TGTGCCAGCAGTCGACGACTAGCGGGGGACACAGATACGCAGTATTTT.

This chain uses TRBV19 with TRBJ1-4, with TRBD1 matching 10 bases. The CDR3 consists of 15 residues. V gave up 5 bases and J gave up 4 bases; unmatched junction bases: 4. The germline V gene encodes CDR1 LNHDA and CDR2 SQIVND (reference sequence). As DNA, the CDR3 is TGTGCCAGTAGTCCCCGGGACAGGGGTAATGAAAAACTGTTTTTT. Translating gives CASSPRDRGNEKLFF.

J is TRBJ2-3 and V is TRBV5-5; TRBD1 agrees at 7 bases. Germline CDR1 SGHKS, CDR2 YYEKEE (reference sequence). J gave up 1 base and V 7 bases, and 3 bases lay outside the gene matches. This CDR3 is 13 amino acids long. CDR3: CASSQGGTDTQYF. CDR3 DNA: TGTGCCAGCTCCCAGGGGGGCACAGATACGCAGTATTTT.

This chain joins TRBV6-1 and TRBJ1-2; no reliable D call. V gave up 2 bases and J gave up 3 bases, with 7 bases separating them. The CDR3 covers 13 residues. Germline CDR1 is MNHNS and CDR2 is SASEGT. DNA of the CDR3: TGTGCCAGCAGTGAATCAGGTTACTATGGCTACACCTTC. It yields the protein CASSESGYYGYTF.

This clone was observed once. J is TRBJ2-1 and V is TRBV5-4; perhaps TRBD1 as D (5 bases). The CDR3 has 12 amino acids. Germline CDR1 and CDR2: SGHNT and YYREEE (reference sequence). V was pared by 4 bases and J by 8 bases, with 10 bases between. As DNA, the CDR3 is TGTGCCAGCAGCCCAGGGTCGGATGAGCAGTTCTTC. Protein product: CASSPGSDEQFF.

This clone was recorded at least ten times. The V gene is TRBV27, the J gene TRBJ2-7, with TRBD2 identical over 12 bases. CDR1 is MNHEY, CDR2 SMNVEV, per germline (reference sequence). With 5 bases clipped from V and 3 bases from J, the junction kept 5 bases outside the gene matches. The CDR3 is 15 residues long. The CDR3 DNA sequence: TGTGCCAGCAGTCCAATGACTAGCGGGGGCTACGAGCAGTACTTC. Its translation: CASSPMTSGGYEQYF.

The chain joins TRBV6-5 to TRBJ1-1; no clear D gene. Trimming took 7 bases from V and 0 from J, leaving 12 bases between them. The germline CDR1 and CDR2 sequences are MNHEY and SVGAGI. The length of the CDR3 is 14 residues. The chain's CDR3 is CASNGARMNTEAFF. The CDR3, as DNA: TGTGCCAGCAACGGAGCCCGGATGAACACTGAAGCTTTCTTT.

The chain recombines TRBV14 with TRBJ2-7; no clear D gene. V was trimmed by 0 bases and J by 1 base, leaving 10 bases between them. CDR3 length: 15 amino acids. The V gene's germline CDR1 is SGHDN and CDR2 FVKESK. DNA for the CDR3: TGTGCCAGCAGCCAAGATAGAGGCAGTTCCTACGAGCAGTACTTC. Amino acids: CASSQDRGSSYEQYF.

The chain employs TRBV3-1 (or the pseudogene TRBV3-2) and TRBJ2-2; 8 bases fit TRBD1. Germline-derived CDR1 and CDR2 are LGHDT and YNNKEL (reference sequence). This CDR3 has 16 amino acids. J was trimmed by 4 bases and V by 7 bases; bases with no gene match: 11. CDR3 in DNA: TGTGCCAGCACCCGGGGACAGGACAGATCCACCGGGGAGCTGTTTTTT. It yields the protein CASTRGQDRSTGELFF.

This chain joins TRBV11-3 and TRBJ2-3, with TRBD1 as a possible D gene (6 bases). The CDR3 length is 16 residues. CDR1 is SGHNT and CDR2 is YENEEA in the germline V gene. V dropped 0 bases and J dropped 1 base, with 11 bases sitting between them. CDR3 in amino acids: CASSLEGAGGTDTQYF. CDR3 in DNA: TGTGCCAGCAGCTTAGAGGGGGCGGGTGGCACAGATACGCAGTATTTT.

The V gene is TRBV7-9, the J gene TRBJ2-5; TRBD2 agrees at 8 bases. V dropped 5 bases and J dropped 5; count of bases not matched to a gene: 1. Germline CDR1 SEHNR, CDR2 FQNEAQ (reference sequence). The CDR3 is made up of 12 amino acids. The CDR3 protein is CASSRGGETQYF. The CDR3 nucleotides read TGTGCCAGCAGCCGCGGGGGGGAGACCCAGTACTTC.

Here the CDR3 reads CASSEALTGPRYGYTF. The CDR3 DNA reads TGTGCCAGCAGTGAAGCGCTGACAGGGCCTCGCTATGGCTACACCTTC. V is TRBV6-1 and J is TRBJ1-2; 7 bases line up with TRBD1. The CDR3 length is 16 residues. Looked up from germline, CDR1 is MNHNS and CDR2 is SASEGT. V was clipped by 0 bases and J by 4 bases; unmatched bases: 8.

This chain links TRBV7-8 with TRBJ2-5; TRBD1 matches at 7 bases. This CDR3 contains 15 residues. V lost 6 bases to trimming and J lost 3 bases; unmatched junction nucleotides: 10. Germline V lookup: CDR1 SGHVS, CDR2 FQNEAQ. CDR3 in DNA: TGTGCCAGCAGACCCTCCCCCCAGGGGGAAGAGACCCAGTACTTC. It is translated as CASRPSPQGEETQYF.

The rearrangement links TRBV7-3 to TRBJ1-1; the D is unclear. The CDR3 is 13 residues long. CDR1 and CDR2 (germline): SGHTA, FQGTGA. V was pared by 0 bases and J by 6 bases, with 8 bases between. The CDR3 DNA is TGTGCCAGCAGCTTAACCGGAAGCGCTGAAGCTTTCTTT. This translates into CASSLTGSAEAFF.

The chain joins TRBV10-1 to TRBJ2-1; 7 positions match TRBD1. Germline V gives CDR1 WNHNN, CDR2 SYGVQD (reference sequence). This CDR3 is built from 16 residues. The junction had 11 bases not matched to a gene; V was cut back by 5 bases and J by 4 bases. The DNA of the CDR3 is TGCGCCAGCAGTTTCTCAAGGGGGCCCGGGTACAATGAGCAGTTCTTC. Amino acids: CASSFSRGPGYNEQFF.

The chain recombines TRBV29-1 with TRBJ1-2; D possibly corresponds to TRBD1 (5 bases). There are 12 residues in the CDR3. V shed 3 bases and J shed 1 base, with 6 bases lying between them. CDR1 SQVTM and CDR2 ANQGSEA come from the germline V gene. The CDR3 bases are TGCAGCGTTGACCAGGGTAACTATGGCTACACCTTC. This sequence encodes CSVDQGNYGYTF.

This sequence joins TRBV2 and TRBJ2-1; TRBD2 agrees at 9 bases. Losses at the gene ends were 2 bases for V and 6 bases for J; bases not matched to a gene: 5. Per the germline V gene, CDR1 is SNHLY and CDR2 is FYNNEI. The CDR3 runs to 15 residues. The CDR3 bases are TGTGCCAGCAGTGAAATGGCTAGCGGGGTCAATGAGCAGTTCTTC. Amino acids: CASSEMASGVNEQFF.

This chain joins TRBV14 and TRBJ2-5, with TRBD1 matching over 7 bases. J lost 7 bases, V lost 4 bases, and 9 bases had no gene match. The CDR3 runs to 14 residues. Germline values: CDR1 SGHDN, CDR2 FVKESK. The CDR3 nucleotides read TGTGCCAGCAGCCCCTTTGGGACAGATTGGACCCAGTACTTC. It encodes CASSPFGTDWTQYF. The full variable domain, completed using reference TRBV14 and TRBJ2-5, is EAGVTQFPSHSVIEKGQTVTLRCDPISGHDNLYWYRRVMGKEIKFLLHFVKESKQDESGMPNNRFLAERTGGTYSTLKVQPAELEDSGVYFCASSPFGTDWTQYFGPGTRLLVL.